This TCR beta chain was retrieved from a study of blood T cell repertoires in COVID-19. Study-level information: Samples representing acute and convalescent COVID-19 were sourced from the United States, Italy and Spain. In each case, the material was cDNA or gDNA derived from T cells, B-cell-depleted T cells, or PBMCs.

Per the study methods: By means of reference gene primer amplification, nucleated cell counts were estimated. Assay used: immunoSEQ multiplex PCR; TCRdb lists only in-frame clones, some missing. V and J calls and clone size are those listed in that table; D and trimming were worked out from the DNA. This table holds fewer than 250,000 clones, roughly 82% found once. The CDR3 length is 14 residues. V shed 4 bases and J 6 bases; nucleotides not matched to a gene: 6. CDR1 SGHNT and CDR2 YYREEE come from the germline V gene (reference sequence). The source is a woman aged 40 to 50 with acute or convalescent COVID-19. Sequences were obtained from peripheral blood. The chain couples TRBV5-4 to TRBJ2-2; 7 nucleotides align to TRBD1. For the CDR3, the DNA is TGTGCCAGCAGCCCGGGACAGTATTCCGGGGAGCTGTTTTTT. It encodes CASSPGQYSGELFF.